These 17 T cell receptor beta chains share one sample of origin, sequenced in a study of T cells after yellow fever vaccination. In TCRdb, the 5' RACE reads were re-called with MiXCR into one record per CDR3 protein. The table has a few hundred thousand distinct CDR3 sequences, 6.8% seen once; the top ten hold around 17%. Sample: PBMCs, taken around 45 days after the first yellow fever vaccination. These receptors originate from a man aged 18 to 30 who received the YFV17D yellow fever vaccine.

In DNA, the CDR3 is TGTGCCAGGGGCCCCGGGCCCCTCTGCTACACCTTC. It encodes CARGPGPLCYTF. The chain is built from TRBV5-6 and TRBJ1-2; no firm D call. Germline values: CDR1 SGHDT, CDR2 YYEEEE. CDR3 size: 12 residues. The V end was cut by 8 bases, the J end by 9 bases, with 17 bases between.

The chain is built from TRBV12-5 and TRBJ1-1; TRBD1 agrees at 7 bases. CDR3 length equals 13 residues. CDR1 and CDR2 from the germline V gene are LGHNT and FRNRAP. V shed 5 bases, J shed 6 bases, and the junction held 6 bases outside the gene matches. The CDR3 reads CASGPDRAAEAFF. CDR3 coding DNA: TGTGCTAGTGGTCCCGACAGGGCCGCTGAAGCTTTCTTT.

In its sample, this clonotype was seen a few times. The chain carries TRBV7-8 and TRBJ2-3; possible D gene TRBD2, 5 bases. Germline CDR1 reads SGHVS; CDR2 reads FQNEAQ. V lost 8 bases, J lost 3 bases, and 18 bases lay in between. This CDR3 region has 15 residues. Here the CDR3 DNA reads TGTGCCAGCGAGGGCACTTCTAGCAATACAGATACGCAGTATTTT. Its translation: CASEGTSSNTDTQYF.

The V call is TRBV5-1, the J call TRBJ2-1; maybe TRBD2 (6 bases). V dropped 4 bases and J dropped 0 bases, with 14 bases sitting between them. CDR3 length: 16 amino acids. Per the germline V gene, CDR1 is SGHRS and CDR2 is YFSETQ. The CDR3 loop reads CASSPLTGASYNEQFF. The CDR3 region has the DNA TGCGCCAGCAGCCCGCTGACGGGAGCCTCCTACAATGAGCAGTTCTTC.

This clonotype was counted between two and nine times. The chain is built from TRBV14 and TRBJ2-5; 9 bases map to TRBD1. CDR3 length: 16 residues. Per the germline V gene, CDR1 is SGHDN and CDR2 is FVKESK. J gave up 5 bases and V 2 bases, and 9 bases lay outside the gene matches. Written as DNA, the CDR3 is TGTGCCAGCAGCCAATTCCCGGACAGGGGACGCGAGACCCAGTACTTC. Protein: CASSQFPDRGRETQYF.

The chain combines TRBV4-1 with TRBJ2-3; TRBD1 or TRBD2 may be the D gene (6 bases each). The germline V gene has CDR1 MGHRA and CDR2 YSYEKL. CDR3 length: 15 amino acids. V dropped 1 base and J dropped 4 bases, with 12 bases sitting between them. CDR3 in DNA: TGCGCCAGCAGCCAAGTCCCGGGGGCGGCAGATACGCAGTATTTT. It yields the protein CASSQVPGAADTQYF.

This clonotype was counted between two and nine times. This chain uses TRBV28 with TRBJ2-1; D is uncertain. The CDR3 is 14 residues long. With 1 base removed from V and 6 bases from J, the gap between germline ends came to 10 bases. The germline V gene has CDR1 MDHEN and CDR2 SYDVKM. The CDR3 DNA is TGTGCCAGCAGTTTATCTAATCCCTCCAATGAGCAGTTCTTC. Translation: CASSLSNPSNEQFF.

This clonotype occurred a few times. The rearrangement uses TRBV12-3 or TRBV12-4 and TRBJ1-5, with a weak D call TRBD1 (5 bases). The V end lost 3 bases, the J end lost 6 bases, and 9 bases lay between the germline ends. This CDR3 spans 13 amino acids. The CDR3 is CASSFSGSQPQHF. The CDR3 region has the DNA TGTGCCAGCAGTTTTTCAGGGAGTCAGCCCCAGCATTTT.

The V and J genes are TRBV10-3 and TRBJ2-2; 13 bases line up with TRBD2. This CDR3 has 16 amino acids. In germline, CDR1 is ENHRY, CDR2 SYGVKD. J gave up 2 bases and V 10 bases, and 7 bases lay outside the gene matches. The CDR3 protein is CATTGLAGRNTGELFF. CDR3 DNA sequence: TGTGCCACAACGGGACTAGCGGGGCGTAACACCGGGGAGCTGTTTTTT.

This clonotype was recorded at least ten times. This rearrangement joins TRBV15 to TRBJ2-5, with D hard to call. The V gene's germline CDR1 is LNHNV and CDR2 YYDKDF (reference sequence). CDR3 size: 10 residues. The V end lost 7 bases, the J end lost 5 bases, and 5 bases lay between the germline ends. The CDR3 here is CATKGETQYF. For the CDR3, the DNA is TGTGCCACCAAAGGGGAGACCCAGTACTTC.

This clonotype was seen ten or more times. This chain connects TRBV5-1 to TRBJ2-1; 8 bases are shared with TRBD1. Trimming removed 7 bases from V and 5 bases from J; junction bases left unmatched: 11. CDR1 and CDR2 from the germline V gene are SGHRS and YFSETQ. The CDR3 runs to 15 residues. The chain's CDR3 is CASATGATQNNEQFF. CDR3 DNA: TGCGCCAGCGCGACAGGGGCCACCCAGAACAATGAGCAGTTCTTC.

The chain combines TRBV5-6 with TRBJ2-4; 13 bases match TRBD2. The CDR3 is 16 residues long. Trimming removed 4 bases from V and 6 bases from J; junction bases left unmatched: 7. The germline CDR1 and CDR2 sequences are SGHDT and YYEEEE. The CDR3 DNA reads TGTGCCAGCAGCGATACTAGCGGGGGGGCGGTAAACATTCAGTACTTC. It translates to CASSDTSGGAVNIQYF.

This clonotype was seen ten or more times. CDR3 loop: CASSLVGVNGQPQHF. CDR3 sequence (DNA): TGTGCCAGCAGTTTAGTCGGGGTCAACGGTCAGCCCCAGCATTTT. The chain employs TRBV12-3 or TRBV12-4 and TRBJ1-5; no firm D call. The CDR3 is 15 amino acids. The V end lost 1 base, the J end lost 6 bases, and 13 bases lay between the germline ends.

In this sample, this clonotype turned up many times. The V call is TRBV20-1, the J call TRBJ2-7; perhaps TRBD1 as D (6 bases). CDR1 and CDR2 from the germline V gene are DFQATT and SNEGSKA (reference sequence). CDR3 length: 13 amino acids. DNA for the CDR3: TGCAGTGTCAGACAGGATCCCTCCTCCGAGCAGTACGTC. Translating gives CSVRQDPSSEQYV.

This clonotype has at least ten counts. The V call is TRBV7-2, the J call TRBJ2-7; 9 bases fit TRBD2. Trimming cost V 1 base and J 5 bases; bases outside gene matches: 9. Germline assignment: CDR1 SGHTA and CDR2 FQGNSA. The CDR3 is 16 amino acids. CDR3 loop: CASSLEGGGAGHEQYV. The CDR3 nucleotides read TGTGCCAGCAGCTTAGAAGGCGGGGGGGCCGGTCACGAGCAGTACGTC.

This rearrangement joins TRBV30 to TRBJ2-2, with D maybe TRBD1 (5 bases). Trimming took off 5 bases at V and 8 bases at J, with 12 bases between the two ends. Germline loops: CDR1 GTSNPN, CDR2 SVGIG (reference sequence). This CDR3 region has 12 residues. The CDR3 here is CAWVDSSGELFF. CDR3 DNA: TGTGCCTGGGTAGACAGTAGTGGGGAGCTGTTTTTT.

About this clonotype itself: A read error is possible here, since a much larger clone lies one base away. CDR3 bases: TGCTGTGCTAGAGAGGCTAGCGGGGACCAAGAGACCCAGTACTTC. It specifies CCAREASGDQETQYF. This chain uses TRBV20-1 with TRBJ2-5; 9 bases agree with TRBD2. The CDR3 runs 15 residues. In germline, CDR1 is DFQATT, CDR2 SNEGSKA (reference sequence).